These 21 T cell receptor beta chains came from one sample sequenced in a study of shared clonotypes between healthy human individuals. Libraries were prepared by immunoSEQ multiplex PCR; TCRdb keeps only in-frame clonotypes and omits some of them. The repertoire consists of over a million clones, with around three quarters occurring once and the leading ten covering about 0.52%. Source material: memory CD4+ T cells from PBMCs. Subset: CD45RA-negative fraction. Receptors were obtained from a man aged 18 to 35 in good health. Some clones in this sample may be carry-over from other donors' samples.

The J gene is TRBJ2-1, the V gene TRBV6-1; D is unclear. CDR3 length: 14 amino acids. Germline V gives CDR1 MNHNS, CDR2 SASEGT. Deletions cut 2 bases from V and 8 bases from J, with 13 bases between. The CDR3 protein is CASSENPSSHEQFF. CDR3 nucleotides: TGTGCCAGCAGTGAAAACCCTAGTTCCCATGAGCAGTTCTTC.

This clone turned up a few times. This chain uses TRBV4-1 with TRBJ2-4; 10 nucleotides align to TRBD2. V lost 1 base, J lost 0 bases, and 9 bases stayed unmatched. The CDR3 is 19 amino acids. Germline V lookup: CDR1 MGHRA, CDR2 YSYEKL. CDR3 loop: CASSQGISGREQAKNIQYF. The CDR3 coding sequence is TGCGCCAGCAGCCAAGGAATCAGCGGGAGGGAACAAGCCAAAAACATTCAGTACTTC.

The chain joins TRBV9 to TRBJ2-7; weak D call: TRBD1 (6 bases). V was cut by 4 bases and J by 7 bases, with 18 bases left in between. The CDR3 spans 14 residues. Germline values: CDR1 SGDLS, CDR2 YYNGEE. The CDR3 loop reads CASSPTQGTREQYF. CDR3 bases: TGTGCCAGCAGCCCCACACAGGGAACGAGGGAGCAGTACTTC.

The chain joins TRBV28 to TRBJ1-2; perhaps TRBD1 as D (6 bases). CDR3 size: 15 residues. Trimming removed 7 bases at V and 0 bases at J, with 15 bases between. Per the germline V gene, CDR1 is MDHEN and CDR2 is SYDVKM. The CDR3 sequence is CASIDSGDPNYGYTF. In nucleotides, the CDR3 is TGTGCCAGCATCGACTCAGGGGATCCTAACTATGGCTACACCTTC.

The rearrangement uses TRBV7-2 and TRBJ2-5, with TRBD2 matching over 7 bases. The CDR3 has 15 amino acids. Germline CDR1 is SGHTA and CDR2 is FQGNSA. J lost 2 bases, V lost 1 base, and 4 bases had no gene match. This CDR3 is CASSLGGGIQETQYF. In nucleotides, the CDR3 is TGTGCCAGCAGCTTAGGGGGGGGTATACAAGAGACCCAGTACTTC.

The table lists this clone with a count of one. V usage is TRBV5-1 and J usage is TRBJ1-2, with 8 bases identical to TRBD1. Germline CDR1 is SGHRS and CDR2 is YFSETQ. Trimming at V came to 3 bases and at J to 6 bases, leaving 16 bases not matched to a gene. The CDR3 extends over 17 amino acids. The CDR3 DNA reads TGCGCCAGCAGCTCCACACCAACACAGGGGGAGGTGCATGGCTACACCTTC. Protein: CASSSTPTQGEVHGYTF.

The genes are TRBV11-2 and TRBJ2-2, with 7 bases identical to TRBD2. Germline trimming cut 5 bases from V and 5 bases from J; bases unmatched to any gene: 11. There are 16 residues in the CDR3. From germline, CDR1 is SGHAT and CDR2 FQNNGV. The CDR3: CASSLSGNLITGELFF. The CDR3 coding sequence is TGTGCCAGCAGCCTCAGCGGGAATCTGATAACCGGGGAGCTGTTTTTT.

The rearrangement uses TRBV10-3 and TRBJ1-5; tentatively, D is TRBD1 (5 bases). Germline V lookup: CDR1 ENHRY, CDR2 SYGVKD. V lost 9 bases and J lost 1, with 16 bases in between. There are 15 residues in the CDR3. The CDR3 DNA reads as TGTGCCATAGGGACGACCGGGGGAAGCAATCAGCCCCAGCATTTT. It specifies CAIGTTGGSNQPQHF.

The CDR3 nucleotides are TGTGCCAGCAGCTTAAAGGGGACTAGCGGGACCGGGGCCAACGTCCTGACTTTC. It is translated as CASSLKGTSGTGANVLTF. The J gene is TRBJ2-6, the V gene TRBV7-2; 13 bases match TRBD2. In germline, CDR1 is SGHTA, CDR2 FQGNSA. With V trimmed by 2 bases and J by 4 bases, 5 bases remained unmatched. The CDR3 consists of 18 residues.

The CDR3 sequence: CASSSKSAGDLQETQYF. DNA of the CDR3: TGTGCCAGCAGCTCTAAATCTGCCGGGGACCTCCAAGAGACCCAGTACTTC. The V and J genes are TRBV7-3 and TRBJ2-5; either TRBD1 or TRBD2 may supply D (5 bases each). The V gene lost 4 bases and the J gene lost 1 base, with 19 bases spanning the gap. This CDR3 contains 17 residues. The germline V gene has CDR1 SGHTA and CDR2 FQGTGA. The entire variable domain, with the rest obtained from reference TRBV7-3 and TRBJ2-5, is as follows: GAGVSQTPSNKVTEKGKYVELRCDPISGHTALYWYRQSLGQGPEFLIYFQGTGAADDSGLPNDRFFAVRPEGSVSTLKIQRTERGDSAVYLCASSSKSAGDLQETQYFGPGTRLLVL.

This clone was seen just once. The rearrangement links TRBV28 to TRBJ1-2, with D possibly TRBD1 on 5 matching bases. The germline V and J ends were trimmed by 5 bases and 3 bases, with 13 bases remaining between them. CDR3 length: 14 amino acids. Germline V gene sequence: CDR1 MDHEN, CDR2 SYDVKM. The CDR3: CASSPAGADYGYTF. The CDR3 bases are TGTGCCAGCAGTCCTGCCGGGGCGGACTATGGCTACACCTTC.

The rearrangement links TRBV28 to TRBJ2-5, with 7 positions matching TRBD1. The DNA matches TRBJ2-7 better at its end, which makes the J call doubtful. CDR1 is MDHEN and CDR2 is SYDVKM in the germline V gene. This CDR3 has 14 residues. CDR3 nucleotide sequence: TGTGCCAGCAGCCTTAGAAGACAGGGCCACGAGCAGTACTTC. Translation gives CASSLRRQGHEQYF.

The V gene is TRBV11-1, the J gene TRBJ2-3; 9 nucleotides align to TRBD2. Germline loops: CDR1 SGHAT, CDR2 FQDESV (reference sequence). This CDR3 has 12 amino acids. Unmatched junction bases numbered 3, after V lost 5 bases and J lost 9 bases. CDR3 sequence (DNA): TGTGCCAGCAGCCCTAGCGGGATCACGCAGTATTTT. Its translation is CASSPSGITQYF.

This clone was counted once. DNA of the CDR3: TGTGCCAGCAGAAAAACTGACTATAGCAATCAGCCCCAGCATTTT. Its protein product is CASRKTDYSNQPQHF. The genes are TRBV6-1 and TRBJ1-5, with D hard to call. Trimming removed 6 bases from V and 0 bases from J, with 12 bases in between. This CDR3 contains 15 residues. Germline CDR1 is MNHNS and CDR2 is SASEGT.

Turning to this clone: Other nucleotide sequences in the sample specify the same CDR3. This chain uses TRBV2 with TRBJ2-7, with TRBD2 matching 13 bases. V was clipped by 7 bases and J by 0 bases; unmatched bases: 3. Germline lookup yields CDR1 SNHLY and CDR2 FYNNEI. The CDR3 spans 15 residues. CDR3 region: CASTRTSGSSYEQYF. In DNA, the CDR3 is TGTGCCAGCACCCGGACTAGCGGGAGCTCCTACGAGCAGTACTTC.

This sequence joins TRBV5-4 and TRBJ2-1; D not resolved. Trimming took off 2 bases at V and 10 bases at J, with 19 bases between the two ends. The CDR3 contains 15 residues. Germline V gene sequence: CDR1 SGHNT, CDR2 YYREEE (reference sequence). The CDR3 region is CASSFRVGDSPEQFF. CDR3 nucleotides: TGTGCCAGCAGCTTCCGCGTTGGTGATTCCCCCGAGCAGTTCTTC.

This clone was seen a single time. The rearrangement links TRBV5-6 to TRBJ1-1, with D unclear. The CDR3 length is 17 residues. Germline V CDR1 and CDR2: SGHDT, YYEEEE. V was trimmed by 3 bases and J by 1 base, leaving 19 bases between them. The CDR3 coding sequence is TGTGCCAGCAGCTCCGGTCCTCAGGTCACTGGGAACACTGAAGCTTTCTTT. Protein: CASSSGPQVTGNTEAFF.

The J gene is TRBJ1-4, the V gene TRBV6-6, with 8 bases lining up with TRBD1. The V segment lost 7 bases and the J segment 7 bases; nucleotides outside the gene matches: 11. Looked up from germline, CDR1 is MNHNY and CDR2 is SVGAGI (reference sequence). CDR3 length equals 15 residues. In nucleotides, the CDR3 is TGTGCCAGCACGCTTGCCGGGACAGGTATTGAAAAACTGTTTTTT. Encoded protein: CASTLAGTGIEKLFF.

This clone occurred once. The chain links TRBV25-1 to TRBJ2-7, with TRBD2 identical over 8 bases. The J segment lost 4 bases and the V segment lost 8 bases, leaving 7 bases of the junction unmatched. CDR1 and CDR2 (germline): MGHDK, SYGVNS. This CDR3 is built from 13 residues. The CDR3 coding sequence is TGTGCCAGCGGGAGCGGGAGTGTTTACGAGCAGTACTTC. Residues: CASGSGSVYEQYF.

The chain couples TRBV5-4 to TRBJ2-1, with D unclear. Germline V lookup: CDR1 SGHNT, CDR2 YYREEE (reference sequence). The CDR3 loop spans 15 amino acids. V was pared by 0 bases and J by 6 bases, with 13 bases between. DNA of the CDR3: TGTGCCAGCAGCTTGGGCCTAGGGCTAGGCAATGAGCAGTTCTTC. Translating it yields CASSLGLGLGNEQFF. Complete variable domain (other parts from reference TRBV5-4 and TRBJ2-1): ETGVTQSPTHLIKTRGQQVTLRCSSQSGHNTVSWYQQALGQGPQFIFQYYREEENGRGNFPPRFSGLQFPNYSSELNVNALELDDSALYLCASSLGLGLGNEQFFGPGTRLTVL.

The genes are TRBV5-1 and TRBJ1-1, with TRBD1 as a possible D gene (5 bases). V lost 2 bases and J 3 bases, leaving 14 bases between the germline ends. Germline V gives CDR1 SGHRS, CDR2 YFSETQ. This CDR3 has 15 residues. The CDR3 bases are TGCGCCAGCAGCTTTCTGGGGCGAGACGACACTGAAGCTTTCTTT. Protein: CASSFLGRDDTEAFF. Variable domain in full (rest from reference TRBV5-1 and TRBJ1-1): KAGVTQTPRYLIKTRGQQVTLSCSPISGHRSVSWYQQTPGQGLQFLFEYFSETQRNKGNFPGRFSGRQFSNSRSEMNVSTLELGDSALYLCASSFLGRDDTEAFFGQGTRLTVV.